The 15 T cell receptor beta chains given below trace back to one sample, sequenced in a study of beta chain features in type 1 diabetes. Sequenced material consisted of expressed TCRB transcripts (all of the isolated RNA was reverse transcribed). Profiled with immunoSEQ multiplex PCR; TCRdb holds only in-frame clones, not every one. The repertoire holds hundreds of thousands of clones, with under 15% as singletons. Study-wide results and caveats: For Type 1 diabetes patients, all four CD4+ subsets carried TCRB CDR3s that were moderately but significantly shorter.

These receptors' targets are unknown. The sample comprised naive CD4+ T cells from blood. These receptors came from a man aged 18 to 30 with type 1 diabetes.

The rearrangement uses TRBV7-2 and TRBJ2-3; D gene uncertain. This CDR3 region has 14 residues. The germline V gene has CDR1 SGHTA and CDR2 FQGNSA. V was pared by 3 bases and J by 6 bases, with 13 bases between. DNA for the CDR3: TGTGCCAGCAGCTTTATAACAGAGAGGGATACGCAGTATTTT. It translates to CASSFITERDTQYF.

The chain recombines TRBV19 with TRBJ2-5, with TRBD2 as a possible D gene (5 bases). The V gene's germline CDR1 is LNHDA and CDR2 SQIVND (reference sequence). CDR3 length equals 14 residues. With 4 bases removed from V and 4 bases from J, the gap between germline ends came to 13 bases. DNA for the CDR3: TGTGCCAGTAGTAGTACCAGCGGAGTAGAGACCCAGTACTTC. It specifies CASSSTSGVETQYF.

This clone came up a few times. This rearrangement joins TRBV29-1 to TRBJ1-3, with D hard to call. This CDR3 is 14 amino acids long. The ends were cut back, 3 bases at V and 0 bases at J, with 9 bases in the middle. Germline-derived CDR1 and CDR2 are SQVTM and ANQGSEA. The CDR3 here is CSVERAGSGNTIYF. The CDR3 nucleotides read TGCAGCGTTGAGCGCGCGGGCTCTGGAAACACCATATATTTT.

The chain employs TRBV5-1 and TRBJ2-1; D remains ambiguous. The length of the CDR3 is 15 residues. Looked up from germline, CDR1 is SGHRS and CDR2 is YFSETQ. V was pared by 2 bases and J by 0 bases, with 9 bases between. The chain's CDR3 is CASSFTQSSYNEQFF. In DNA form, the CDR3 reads TGCGCCAGCAGCTTTACACAAAGCTCCTACAATGAGCAGTTCTTC.

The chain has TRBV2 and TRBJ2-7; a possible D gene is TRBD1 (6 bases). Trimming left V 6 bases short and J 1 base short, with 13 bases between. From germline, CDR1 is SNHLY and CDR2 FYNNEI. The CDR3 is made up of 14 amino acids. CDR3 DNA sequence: TGTGCCAGCAGCGTAAACAGGGAATCCTACGAGCAGTACTTC. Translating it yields CASSVNRESYEQYF.

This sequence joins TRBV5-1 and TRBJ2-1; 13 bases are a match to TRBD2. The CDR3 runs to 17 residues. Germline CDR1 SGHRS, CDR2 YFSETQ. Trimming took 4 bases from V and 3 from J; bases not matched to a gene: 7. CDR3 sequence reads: CASSLRLAGGRYNEQFF. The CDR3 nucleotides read TGCGCCAGCAGCCTCCGACTAGCGGGGGGCCGCTACAATGAGCAGTTCTTC.

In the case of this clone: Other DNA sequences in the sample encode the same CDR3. CDR3 region: CAWRGTGELFF. CDR3 nucleotide sequence: TGTGCCTGGAGAGGTACTGGGGAGCTGTTTTTT. V gene TRBV30 combines with J gene TRBJ2-2; no firm D call. This CDR3 region has 11 residues. Germline CDR1 is GTSNPN and CDR2 is SVGIG (reference sequence). The V gene lost 3 bases and the J gene lost 8 bases, with 7 bases spanning the gap.

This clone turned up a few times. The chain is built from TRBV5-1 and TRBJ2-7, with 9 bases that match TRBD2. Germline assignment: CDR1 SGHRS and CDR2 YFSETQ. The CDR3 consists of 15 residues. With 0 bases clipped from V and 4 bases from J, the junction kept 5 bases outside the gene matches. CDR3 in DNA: TGCGCCAGCAGCTTGGGGCTAGCGGGGCTATACGAGCAGTACTTC. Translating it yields CASSLGLAGLYEQYF.

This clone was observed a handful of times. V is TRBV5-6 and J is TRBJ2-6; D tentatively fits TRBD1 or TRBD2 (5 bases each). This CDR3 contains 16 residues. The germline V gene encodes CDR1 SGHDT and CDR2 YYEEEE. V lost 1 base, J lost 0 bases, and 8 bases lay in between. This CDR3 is CASSLYGTSGANVLTF. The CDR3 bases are TGTGCCAGCAGCTTGTACGGGACCTCTGGGGCCAACGTCCTGACTTTC.

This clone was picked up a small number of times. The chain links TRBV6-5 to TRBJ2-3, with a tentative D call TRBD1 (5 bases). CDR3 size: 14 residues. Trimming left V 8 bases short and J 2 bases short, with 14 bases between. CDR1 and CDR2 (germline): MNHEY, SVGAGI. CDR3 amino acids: CASRTHRDTDTQYF. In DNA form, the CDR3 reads TGTGCCAGCCGGACACATAGGGACACAGATACGCAGTATTTT.

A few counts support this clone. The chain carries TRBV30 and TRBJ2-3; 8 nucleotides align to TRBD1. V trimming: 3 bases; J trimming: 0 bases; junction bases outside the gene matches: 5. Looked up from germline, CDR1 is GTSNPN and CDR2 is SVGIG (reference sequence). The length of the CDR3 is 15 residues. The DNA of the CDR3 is TGTGCCTGGAGCCCCGGACAGGGCAGCACAGATACGCAGTATTTT. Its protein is CAWSPGQGSTDTQYF.

The CDR3 sequence is CASTGWPGANVLTF. CDR3 bases: TGTGCCAGCACAGGGTGGCCTGGGGCCAACGTCCTGACTTTC. This sequence joins TRBV28 and TRBJ2-6, with D possibly matching TRBD1 (5 bases). The CDR3 covers 14 residues. Trimming pared 7 bases from V and 2 bases from J, leaving 9 bases between. The V gene's germline CDR1 is MDHEN and CDR2 SYDVKM. The variable domain in full, completed from reference TRBV28 and TRBJ2-6, reads DVKVTQSSRYLVKRTGEKVFLECVQDMDHENMFWYRQDPGLGLRLIYFSYDVKMKEKGDIPEGYSVSREKKERFSLILESASTNQTSMYLCASTGWPGANVLTFGAGSRLTVL.

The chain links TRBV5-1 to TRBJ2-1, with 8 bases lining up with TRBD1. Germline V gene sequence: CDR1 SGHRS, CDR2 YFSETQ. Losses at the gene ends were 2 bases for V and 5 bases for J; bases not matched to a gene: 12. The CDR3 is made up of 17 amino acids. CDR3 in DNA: TGCGCCAGCAGCTTTGGGACCTGGGGACAGGATAACAATGAGCAGTTCTTC. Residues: CASSFGTWGQDNNEQFF.

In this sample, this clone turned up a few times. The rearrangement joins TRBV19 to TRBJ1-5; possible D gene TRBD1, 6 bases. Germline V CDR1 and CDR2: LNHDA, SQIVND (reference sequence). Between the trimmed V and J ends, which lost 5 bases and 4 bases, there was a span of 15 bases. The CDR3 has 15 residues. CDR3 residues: CASSPGPGANQPQHF. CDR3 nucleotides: TGTGCCAGTAGTCCCGGCCCAGGGGCTAATCAGCCCCAGCATTTT.

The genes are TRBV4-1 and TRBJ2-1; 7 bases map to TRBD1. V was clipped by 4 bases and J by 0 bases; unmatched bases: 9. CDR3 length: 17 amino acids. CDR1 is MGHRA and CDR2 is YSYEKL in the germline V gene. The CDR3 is CASSLGGGRTSYNEQFF. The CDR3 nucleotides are TGCGCCAGCAGCCTAGGGGGCGGCAGGACCTCCTACAATGAGCAGTTCTTC.